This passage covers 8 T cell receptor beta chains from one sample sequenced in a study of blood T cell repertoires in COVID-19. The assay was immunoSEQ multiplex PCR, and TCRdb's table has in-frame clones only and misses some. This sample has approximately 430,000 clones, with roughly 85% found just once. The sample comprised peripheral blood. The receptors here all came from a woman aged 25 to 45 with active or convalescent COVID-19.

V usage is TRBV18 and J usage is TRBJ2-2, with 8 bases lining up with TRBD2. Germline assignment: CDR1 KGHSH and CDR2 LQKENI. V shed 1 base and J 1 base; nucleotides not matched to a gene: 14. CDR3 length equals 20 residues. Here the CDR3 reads CASSPRFLAGPPKNTGELFF. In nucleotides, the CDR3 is TGTGCCAGCTCACCACGATTCCTAGCGGGTCCCCCGAAGAACACCGGGGAGCTGTTTTTT.

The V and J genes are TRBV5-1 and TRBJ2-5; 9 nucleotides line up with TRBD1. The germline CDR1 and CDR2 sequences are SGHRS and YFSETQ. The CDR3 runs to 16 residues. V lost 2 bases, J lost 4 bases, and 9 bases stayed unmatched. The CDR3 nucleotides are TGCGCCAGCAGCTTTTCCGGGACAGGGAGTGGAGAGACCCAGTACTTC. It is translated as CASSFSGTGSGETQYF.

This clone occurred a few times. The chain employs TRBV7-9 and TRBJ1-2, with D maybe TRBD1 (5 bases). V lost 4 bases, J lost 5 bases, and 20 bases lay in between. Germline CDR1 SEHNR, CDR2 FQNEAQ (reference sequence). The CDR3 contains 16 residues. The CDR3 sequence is CASSSPGAGMGYGYTF. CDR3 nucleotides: TGTGCCAGCAGCTCACCTGGGGCAGGGATGGGGTATGGCTACACCTTC.

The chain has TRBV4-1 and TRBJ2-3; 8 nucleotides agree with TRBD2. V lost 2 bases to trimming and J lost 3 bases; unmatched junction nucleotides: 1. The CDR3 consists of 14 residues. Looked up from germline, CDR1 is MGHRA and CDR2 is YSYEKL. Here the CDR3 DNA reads TGCGCCAGCAGCCAACAGCGGGGGACAGATACGCAGTATTTT. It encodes CASSQQRGTDTQYF.

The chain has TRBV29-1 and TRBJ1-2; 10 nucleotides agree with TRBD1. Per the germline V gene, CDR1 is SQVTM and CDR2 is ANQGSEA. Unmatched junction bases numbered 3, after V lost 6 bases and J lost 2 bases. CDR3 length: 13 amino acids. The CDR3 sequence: CSVRDRGNYGYTF. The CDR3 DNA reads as TGCAGCGTGCGGGACAGGGGCAACTATGGCTACACCTTC.

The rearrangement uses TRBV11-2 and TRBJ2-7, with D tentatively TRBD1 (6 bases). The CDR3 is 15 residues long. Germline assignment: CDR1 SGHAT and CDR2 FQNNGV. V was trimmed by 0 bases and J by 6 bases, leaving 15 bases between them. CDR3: CASSLDSGTSLEQYF. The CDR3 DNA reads TGTGCCAGCAGCTTAGATTCGGGGACATCCCTCGAGCAGTACTTC.

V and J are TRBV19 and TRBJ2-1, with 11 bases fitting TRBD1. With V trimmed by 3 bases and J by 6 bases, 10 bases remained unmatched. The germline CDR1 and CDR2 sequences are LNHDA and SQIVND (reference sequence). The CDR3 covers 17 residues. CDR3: CASSISYWGTGGNEQFF. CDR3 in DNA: TGTGCCAGTAGTATCTCTTATTGGGGGACAGGGGGCAATGAGCAGTTCTTC.

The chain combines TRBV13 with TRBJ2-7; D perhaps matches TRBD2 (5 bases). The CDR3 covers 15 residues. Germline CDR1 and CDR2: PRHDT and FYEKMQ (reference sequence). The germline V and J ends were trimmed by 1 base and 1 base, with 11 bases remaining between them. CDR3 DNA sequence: TGTGCCAGCAGCTTAGTGGTCAGCGGATCCTACGAGCAGTACTTC. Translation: CASSLVVSGSYEQYF.